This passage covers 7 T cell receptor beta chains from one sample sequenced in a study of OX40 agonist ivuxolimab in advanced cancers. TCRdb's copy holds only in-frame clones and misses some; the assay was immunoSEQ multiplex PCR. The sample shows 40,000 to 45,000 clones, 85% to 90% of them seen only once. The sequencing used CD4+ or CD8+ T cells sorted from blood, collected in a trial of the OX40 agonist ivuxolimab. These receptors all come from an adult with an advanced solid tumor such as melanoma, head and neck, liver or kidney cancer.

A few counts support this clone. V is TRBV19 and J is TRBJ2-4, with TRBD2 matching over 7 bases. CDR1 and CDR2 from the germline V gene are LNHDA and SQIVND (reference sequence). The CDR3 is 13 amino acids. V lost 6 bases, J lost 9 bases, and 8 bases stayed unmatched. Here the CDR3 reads CASRSGKRGIQYF. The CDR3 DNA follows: TGTGCCAGTAGAAGCGGGAAGCGGGGCATTCAGTACTTC. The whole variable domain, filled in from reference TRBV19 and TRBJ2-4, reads DGGITQSPKYLFRKEGQNVTLSCEQNLNHDAMYWYRQDPGQGLRLIYYSQIVNDFQKGDIAEGYSVSREKKESFPLTVTSAQKNPTAFYLCASRSGKRGIQYFGAGTRLSVL.

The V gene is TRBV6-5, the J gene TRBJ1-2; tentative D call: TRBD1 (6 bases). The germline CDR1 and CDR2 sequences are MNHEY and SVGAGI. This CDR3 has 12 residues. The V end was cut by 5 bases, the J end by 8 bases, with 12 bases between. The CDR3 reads CASSLRGGGYTF. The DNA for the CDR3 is TGTGCCAGCAGTCTGAGGGGGGGAGGCTACACCTTC.

For the CDR3, the DNA is TGCGCCAGCAGCTTGGACGGACGTCTTGGCGAGCAGTACTTC. It specifies CASSLDGRLGEQYF. This chain uses TRBV5-1 with TRBJ2-7; D ambiguous. There are 14 residues in the CDR3. The V end was cut by 0 bases, the J end by 6 bases, with 13 bases between. The germline gives CDR1 SGHRS, CDR2 YFSETQ.

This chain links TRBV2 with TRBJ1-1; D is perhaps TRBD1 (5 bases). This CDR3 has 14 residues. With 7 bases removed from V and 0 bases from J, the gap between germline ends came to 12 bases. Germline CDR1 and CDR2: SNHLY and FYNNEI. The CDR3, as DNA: TGTGCCAGCATACCCGACAGCTTGAACACTGAAGCTTTCTTT. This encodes CASIPDSLNTEAFF.

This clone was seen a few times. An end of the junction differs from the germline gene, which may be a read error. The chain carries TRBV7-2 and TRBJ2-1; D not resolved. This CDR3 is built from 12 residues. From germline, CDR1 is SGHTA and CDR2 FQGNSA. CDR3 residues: CASSLQGNGQFF. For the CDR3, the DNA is TGTGCCAGCAGCTTACAAGGAAATGGGCAGTTCTTC.

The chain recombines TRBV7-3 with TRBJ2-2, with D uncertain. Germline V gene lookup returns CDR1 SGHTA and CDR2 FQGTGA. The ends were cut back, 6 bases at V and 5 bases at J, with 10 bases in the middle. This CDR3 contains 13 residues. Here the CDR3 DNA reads TGTGCCAGCAGTCCTGGACCGACCGGGGAGCTGTTTTTT. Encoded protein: CASSPGPTGELFF.

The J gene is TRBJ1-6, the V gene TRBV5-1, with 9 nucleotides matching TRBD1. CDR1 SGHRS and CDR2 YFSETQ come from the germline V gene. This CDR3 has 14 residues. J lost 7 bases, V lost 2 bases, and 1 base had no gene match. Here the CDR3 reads CASSFGQGNSPLHF. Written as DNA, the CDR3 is TGCGCCAGCAGCTTCGGACAGGGGAATTCACCCCTCCACTTT.